This T cell receptor beta chain was sequenced during a study of blood T cell repertoires in COVID-19. Study background: Sites across the United States, Italy and Spain contributed samples from acute and convalescent COVID-19. In each case, the material was cDNA or gDNA derived from T cells, B-cell-depleted T cells, or PBMCs.

In the study's own analysis: Amplification from reference gene primers served as the basis for estimated nucleated cell counts. Assay: immunoSEQ multiplex PCR; the TCRdb copy retains only in-frame clones and omits some. Clone size and the V and J calls come from that table; the DNA yielded D and trimming. This sample yields 200,000 to 300,000 clones, of which approximately 80% are seen a single time; roughly 4% belongs to the top ten. Material: peripheral blood. This receptor was obtained from a man in his sixties with acute or convalescent COVID-19.

The CDR3 DNA reads as TGTGCCAGCAGTCTCGGGGGGGCCTCCGATGAGCAGTTCTTC. Protein product: CASSLGGASDEQFF. V is TRBV6-6 and J is TRBJ2-1; 8 bases line up with TRBD2. From germline, CDR1 is MNHNY and CDR2 SVGAGI (reference sequence). V lost 5 bases and J lost 8; bases outside the gene matches: 8. The CDR3 consists of 14 residues.